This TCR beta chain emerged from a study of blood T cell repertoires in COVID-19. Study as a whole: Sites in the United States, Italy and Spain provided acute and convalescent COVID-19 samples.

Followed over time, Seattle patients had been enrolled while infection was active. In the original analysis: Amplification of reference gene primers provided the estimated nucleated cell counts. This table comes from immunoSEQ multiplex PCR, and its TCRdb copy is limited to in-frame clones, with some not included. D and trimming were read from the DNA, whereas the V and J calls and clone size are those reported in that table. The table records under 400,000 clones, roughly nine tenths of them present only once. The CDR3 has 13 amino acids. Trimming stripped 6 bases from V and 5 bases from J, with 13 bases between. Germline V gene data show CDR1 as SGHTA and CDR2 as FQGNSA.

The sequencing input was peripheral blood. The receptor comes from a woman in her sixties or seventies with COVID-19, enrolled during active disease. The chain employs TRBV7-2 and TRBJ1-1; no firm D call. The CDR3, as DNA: TGTGCCAGCAGATGGGGAGGGTATACTGAAGCTTTCTTT. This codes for CASRWGGYTEAFF. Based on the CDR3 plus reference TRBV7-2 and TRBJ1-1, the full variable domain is GAGVSQSPSNKVTEKGKDVELRCDPISGHTALYWYRQSLGQGLEFLIYFQGNSAPDKSGLPSDRFSAERTGGSVSTLTIQRTQQEDSAVYLCASRWGGYTEAFFGQGTRLTVV.